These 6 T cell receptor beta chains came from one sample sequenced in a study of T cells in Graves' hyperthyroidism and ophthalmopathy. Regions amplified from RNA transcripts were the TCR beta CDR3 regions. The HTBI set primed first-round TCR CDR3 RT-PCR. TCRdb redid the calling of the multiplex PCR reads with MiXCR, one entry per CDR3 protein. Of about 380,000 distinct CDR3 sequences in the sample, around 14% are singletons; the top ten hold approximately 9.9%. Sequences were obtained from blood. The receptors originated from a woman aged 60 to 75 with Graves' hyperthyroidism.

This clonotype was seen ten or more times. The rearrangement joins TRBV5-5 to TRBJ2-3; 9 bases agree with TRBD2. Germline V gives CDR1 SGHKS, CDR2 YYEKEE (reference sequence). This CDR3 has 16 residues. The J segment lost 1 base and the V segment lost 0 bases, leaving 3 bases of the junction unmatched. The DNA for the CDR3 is TGTGCCAGCAGCTTGGTATCTAGCGGGGGCACAGATACGCAGTATTTT. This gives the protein CASSLVSSGGTDTQYF.

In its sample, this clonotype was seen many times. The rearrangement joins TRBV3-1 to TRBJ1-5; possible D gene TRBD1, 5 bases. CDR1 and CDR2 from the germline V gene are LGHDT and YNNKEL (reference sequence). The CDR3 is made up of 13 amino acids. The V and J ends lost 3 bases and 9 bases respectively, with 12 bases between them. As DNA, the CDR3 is TGTGCCAGCAGCCATTGGGGGACCACGCCCCAGCATTTT. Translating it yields CASSHWGTTPQHF.

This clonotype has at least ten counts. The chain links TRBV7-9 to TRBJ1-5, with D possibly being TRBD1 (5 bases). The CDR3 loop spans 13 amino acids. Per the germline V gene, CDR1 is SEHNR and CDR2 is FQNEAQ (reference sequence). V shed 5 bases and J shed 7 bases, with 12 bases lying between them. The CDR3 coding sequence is TGTGCCAGCAGCCCCCGACGGGACCAGCCCCAGCATTTT. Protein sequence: CASSPRRDQPQHF.

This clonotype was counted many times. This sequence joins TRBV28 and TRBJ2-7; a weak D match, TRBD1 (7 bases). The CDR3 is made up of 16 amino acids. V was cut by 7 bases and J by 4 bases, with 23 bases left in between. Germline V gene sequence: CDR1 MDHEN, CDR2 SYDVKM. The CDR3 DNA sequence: TGTGCCAGCAACCCACGATGGCGGGACAGTCGTTACGAGCAGTACTTC. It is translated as CASNPRWRDSRYEQYF. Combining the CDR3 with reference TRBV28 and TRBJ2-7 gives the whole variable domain DVKVTQSSRYLVKRTGEKVFLECVQDMDHENMFWYRQDPGLGLRLIYFSYDVKMKEKGDIPEGYSVSREKKERFSLILESASTNQTSMYLCASNPRWRDSRYEQYFGPGTRLTVT.

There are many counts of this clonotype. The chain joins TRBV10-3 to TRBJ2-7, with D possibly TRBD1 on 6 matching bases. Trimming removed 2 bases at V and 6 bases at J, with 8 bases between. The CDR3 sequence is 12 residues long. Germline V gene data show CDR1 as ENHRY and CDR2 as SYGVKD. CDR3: CAISEGRGEQYF. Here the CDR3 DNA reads TGTGCCATCAGTGAGGGCAGGGGCGAGCAGTACTTC.

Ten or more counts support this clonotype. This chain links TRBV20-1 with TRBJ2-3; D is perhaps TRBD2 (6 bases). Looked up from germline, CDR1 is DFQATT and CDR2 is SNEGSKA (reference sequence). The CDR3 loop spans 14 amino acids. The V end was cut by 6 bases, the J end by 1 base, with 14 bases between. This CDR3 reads CSARRSSGTDTQYF. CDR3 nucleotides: TGCAGTGCCAGGAGGTCTAGCGGCACAGATACGCAGTATTTT.